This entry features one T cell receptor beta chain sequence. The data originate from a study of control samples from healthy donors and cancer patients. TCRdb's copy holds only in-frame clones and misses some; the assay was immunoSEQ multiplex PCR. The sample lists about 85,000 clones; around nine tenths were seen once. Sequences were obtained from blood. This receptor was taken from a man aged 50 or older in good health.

CDR3 in amino acids: CASGRDRSHEQYF. The CDR3 DNA reads TGTGCCAGCGGCCGGGACAGGAGCCACGAGCAGTACTTC. This sequence joins TRBV5-4 and TRBJ2-7; 8 bases agree with TRBD1. V trimming: 7 bases; J trimming: 5 bases; junction bases outside the gene matches: 8. CDR1 and CDR2 from the germline V gene are SGHNT and YYREEE (reference sequence). The CDR3 is 13 residues long. The variable domain in full, completed from reference TRBV5-4 and TRBJ2-7, reads ETGVTQSPTHLIKTRGQQVTLRCSSQSGHNTVSWYQQALGQGPQFIFQYYREEENGRGNFPPRFSGLQFPNYSSELNVNALELDDSALYLCASGRDRSHEQYFGPGTRLTVT.